Each of the 27 T cell receptor beta chains below was sequenced from the same sample in a study of OX40 agonist ivuxolimab in advanced cancers. The library was prepared using the immunoSEQ multiplex PCR assay. TCRdb took this table from immuneACCESS and kept in-frame rearrangements with V and J called. Such tables lack part of the clones; where checked against another copy, unresolved V genes explain under half of the gap, and the rest is unexplained. Within this sample are about 79,000 clones, with more than 85% of them counted one time only. The ten largest clones add up to around 7% of the sample. The starting material was CD4+ or CD8+ T cells sorted from blood, obtained in a trial of the OX40 agonist ivuxolimab. The receptors derive from an adult with an advanced solid tumor such as melanoma, head and neck, liver or kidney cancer.

The V and J genes are TRBV5-4 and TRBJ2-5; tentatively, D is TRBD1 or TRBD2 (5 bases each). Per germline, CDR1 SGHNT and CDR2 YYREEE (reference sequence). This CDR3 has 15 residues. V lost 2 bases to trimming and J lost 1 base, with 12 bases between them. In nucleotides, the CDR3 is TGTGCCAGCAGCTTACAAACGGGGCTCCAAGAGACCCAGTACTTC. Translated: CASSLQTGLQETQYF.

The chain is built from TRBV2 and TRBJ2-7, with a possible D match to TRBD2 (5 bases). Germline V gene data show CDR1 as SNHLY and CDR2 as FYNNEI. V was shortened by 2 bases and J by 5 bases, with 16 bases between the two germline ends. The CDR3 runs 15 residues. DNA for the CDR3: TGTGCCAGCAGTGAATTCAGCGGTGGGTGGGACGAGCAGTACTTC. This encodes CASSEFSGGWDEQYF.

In its sample, this clone was seen a few times. The CDR3 sequence: CAWGPPTGVNTEAFF. DNA of the CDR3: TGTGCCTGGGGTCCCCCGACAGGGGTGAACACTGAAGCTTTCTTT. The chain employs TRBV30 and TRBJ1-1, with 8 bases matching TRBD1. The germline V gene has CDR1 GTSNPN and CDR2 SVGIG (reference sequence). The CDR3 contains 15 residues. J lost 0 bases, V lost 5 bases, and 8 bases had no gene match.

The V gene is TRBV25-1, the J gene TRBJ2-5, with TRBD2 as a possible D gene (6 bases). The J call is uncertain, as TRBJ2-7 better fits the DNA end. The CDR3 is 16 amino acids. Germline CDR1 and CDR2: MGHDK and SYGVNS. This CDR3 is CASSPEGPKATYEQYF. The CDR3, as DNA: TGTGCCAGCAGTCCGGAGGGCCCGAAGGCGACCTACGAGCAGTACTTC.

The CDR3 bases are TGCGCCAGCAGCTCCCGGACAGGGAAGGGCTCCTACAATGAGCAGTTCTTC. Translated, it gives CASSSRTGKGSYNEQFF. The gene calls are TRBV5-1 and TRBJ2-1; TRBD1 aligns across 8 bases. V trimming: 3 bases; J trimming: 0 bases; junction bases outside the gene matches: 8. CDR1 is SGHRS, CDR2 YFSETQ, per germline. This CDR3 has 17 amino acids.

The chain recombines TRBV27 with TRBJ2-1, with D maybe TRBD2 (5 bases). The germline gives CDR1 MNHEY, CDR2 SMNVEV (reference sequence). There are 16 residues in the CDR3. Trimming stripped 4 bases from V and 4 bases from J, with 17 bases between. CDR3 DNA sequence: TGTGCCAGCAGTTCCCTTGAGGGAGCACGTTACAATGAGCAGTTCTTC. Translation gives CASSSLEGARYNEQFF.

The gene calls are TRBV28 and TRBJ2-7; D unresolved. This CDR3 is 12 amino acids long. The V and J ends lost 3 bases and 7 bases respectively, with 10 bases between them. The germline CDR1 and CDR2 sequences are MDHEN and SYDVKM. The CDR3 sequence is CASSFTVREQYF. As DNA, the CDR3 is TGTGCCAGCAGTTTTACCGTCCGGGAGCAGTACTTC.

V is TRBV30 and J is TRBJ2-2; D is uncertain. The CDR3 extends over 13 amino acids. V dropped 5 bases and J dropped 1 base, with 8 bases sitting between them. Germline values: CDR1 GTSNPN, CDR2 SVGIG (reference sequence). The CDR3 sequence: CAWCGLNTGELFF. In DNA, the CDR3 is TGTGCCTGGTGCGGCCTGAACACCGGGGAGCTGTTTTTT.

A few counts support this clone. J is TRBJ2-1 and V is TRBV25-1; 12 bases agree with TRBD2. The V gene end was trimmed by 6 bases and the J gene end by 7 bases; junction bases not matched to a gene: 7. Per the germline V gene, CDR1 is MGHDK and CDR2 is SYGVNS. CDR3 length equals 15 residues. In nucleotides, the CDR3 is TGTGCCAGCAGGGAGACTAGCGGGAGTAAAAATGAGCAGTTCTTC. Protein product: CASRETSGSKNEQFF.

CDR3 amino acids: CASSSGLRAGYTF. DNA of the CDR3: TGTGCCAGCAGCTCGGGATTACGGGCGGGCTACACCTTC. V is TRBV5-8 and J is TRBJ1-2; no definite D call. Germline CDR1 SGHTS, CDR2 YDEGEE. The CDR3 runs 13 residues. The germline V and J ends were trimmed by 3 bases and 8 bases, with 14 bases remaining between them.

The V gene is TRBV19, the J gene TRBJ2-1; the D is unclear. Per germline, CDR1 LNHDA and CDR2 SQIVND (reference sequence). Between the trimmed V and J ends, which lost 6 bases and 0 bases, there was a span of 9 bases. CDR3 size: 14 residues. The CDR3 here is CASRGVSSYNEQFF. The CDR3 DNA reads TGTGCCAGTAGGGGCGTAAGCTCCTACAATGAGCAGTTCTTC.

The rearrangement links TRBV10-3 to TRBJ1-1; D not certain. Trimming took off 6 bases at V and 1 base at J, with 3 bases between the two ends. This CDR3 comprises 11 residues. From germline, CDR1 is ENHRY and CDR2 SYGVKD. Written as DNA, the CDR3 is TGTGCCATCAGAAGGAACACTGAAGCTTTCTTT. Protein: CAIRRNTEAFF.

This chain links TRBV5-4 with TRBJ2-5, with 7 bases aligning to TRBD1. The ends lost 0 bases at V and 3 bases at J; junction bases unmatched: 2. This CDR3 has 14 residues. Germline V gene data show CDR1 as SGHNT and CDR2 as YYREEE (reference sequence). CDR3: CASSLGDREETQYF. The CDR3 nucleotides read TGTGCCAGCAGCTTGGGTGACAGGGAAGAGACCCAGTACTTC.

The chain combines TRBV19 with TRBJ2-1; 11 bases line up with TRBD2. CDR3 length equals 16 residues. Germline V gives CDR1 LNHDA, CDR2 SQIVND (reference sequence). The ends lost 1 base at V and 6 bases at J; junction bases unmatched: 5. Here the CDR3 reads CASSIGGLAAPNEQFF. In nucleotides, the CDR3 is TGTGCCAGTAGTATAGGGGGACTAGCGGCCCCCAATGAGCAGTTCTTC.

V usage is TRBV5-1 and J usage is TRBJ2-2; D remains unclear. The germline CDR1 and CDR2 sequences are SGHRS and YFSETQ. This CDR3 comprises 16 residues. Trimming left V 4 bases short and J 5 bases short, with 18 bases between. The CDR3 region has the DNA TGCGCCAGCAGCCCATTCCCCCAGTTGGTGACCGGGGAGCTGTTTTTT. It yields the protein CASSPFPQLVTGELFF.

V is TRBV27 and J is TRBJ2-2, with a possible D match to TRBD2 (5 bases). The CDR3 has 14 amino acids. V was cut by 4 bases and J by 5 bases, with 11 bases left in between. Germline values: CDR1 MNHEY, CDR2 SMNVEV (reference sequence). The CDR3 DNA follows: TGTGCCAGCAGTTGGAGGAGTAGGACCGGGGAGCTGTTTTTT. This encodes CASSWRSRTGELFF.

This chain links TRBV28 with TRBJ1-2; D is uncertain. V dropped 4 bases and J dropped 0 bases, with 9 bases sitting between them. This CDR3 has 14 amino acids. Germline V gene data show CDR1 as MDHEN and CDR2 as SYDVKM. The DNA of the CDR3 is TGTGCCAGCAGTTCGGGCCTAGCTAACTATGGCTACACCTTC. Its translation is CASSSGLANYGYTF.

The chain combines TRBV20-1 with TRBJ1-4; D is undetermined. Trimming left V 0 bases short and J 8 bases short, with 4 bases between. This CDR3 is 11 amino acids long. Germline-derived CDR1 and CDR2 are DFQATT and SNEGSKA (reference sequence). The chain's CDR3 is CSARDREKLFF. The CDR3, as DNA: TGCAGTGCTAGAGATCGGGAAAAACTGTTTTTT.

The chain couples TRBV28 to TRBJ2-7, with D possibly matching TRBD1 (6 bases). From germline, CDR1 is MDHEN and CDR2 SYDVKM. The CDR3 has 15 amino acids. Trimming took 6 bases from V and 0 from J, leaving 15 bases between them. This CDR3 reads CASREQGGGSYEQYF. CDR3 DNA: TGTGCCAGCAGAGAACAGGGTGGCGGCTCCTACGAGCAGTACTTC.

The chain couples TRBV6-5 to TRBJ1-2; unclear D gene. The CDR3 has 14 residues. Germline CDR1 reads MNHEY; CDR2 reads SVGAGI. V gave up 7 bases and J gave up 4 bases, with 16 bases separating them. The CDR3 reads CASTRTSRGYGYTF. The CDR3 region has the DNA TGTGCCAGCACCAGGACCTCCCGAGGCTATGGCTACACCTTC.

The V and J genes are TRBV27 and TRBJ2-6, with a possible D match to TRBD2 (6 bases). The CDR3 loop spans 18 amino acids. V was clipped by 3 bases and J by 0 bases, with 15 bases between them. Germline lookup yields CDR1 MNHEY and CDR2 SMNVEV (reference sequence). The CDR3 is CASSFVGGPPSGANVLTF. In DNA form, the CDR3 reads TGTGCCAGCAGTTTCGTAGGAGGGCCGCCCTCTGGGGCCAACGTCCTGACTTTC.

The chain employs TRBV29-1 and TRBJ1-1; D possibly corresponds to TRBD1 (5 bases). V lost 3 bases to trimming and J lost 5 bases, with 16 bases between them. Germline values: CDR1 SQVTM, CDR2 ANQGSEA. This CDR3 spans 14 amino acids. CDR3 bases: TGCAGCGTTGATGGGGGAGGATTTAGTACTGAAGCTTTCTTT. The encoded protein is CSVDGGGFSTEAFF.

The J gene is TRBJ2-3, the V gene TRBV7-9, with unresolved D. CDR1 is SEHNR, CDR2 FQNEAQ, per germline (reference sequence). The CDR3 loop spans 12 amino acids. V lost 1 base and J lost 4, with 3 bases in between. This chain's CDR3 is CASSLVADTQYF. CDR3 nucleotide sequence: TGTGCCAGCAGCTTAGTGGCAGATACGCAGTATTTT.

The chain couples TRBV7-3 to TRBJ2-1, with 11 bases identical to TRBD2. The CDR3 covers 15 residues. With 5 bases clipped from V and 7 bases from J, the junction kept 7 bases outside the gene matches. Germline V gene lookup returns CDR1 SGHTA and CDR2 FQGTGA. The CDR3 DNA follows: TGTGCCAGCAGCGTTAGCGGGAGGGCCTCAAATGAGCAGTTCTTC. Protein product: CASSVSGRASNEQFF.

This clone appeared once. The J gene is TRBJ2-1, the V gene TRBV7-9; D unresolved. V was shortened by 5 bases and J by 9 bases, with 14 bases between the two germline ends. This CDR3 contains 13 residues. CDR1 is SEHNR and CDR2 is FQNEAQ in the germline V gene (reference sequence). In nucleotides, the CDR3 is TGTGCCAGCAGCCCATTCGAAGCAGGTGAGCAGTTCTTC. Encoded protein: CASSPFEAGEQFF.

This chain joins TRBV27 and TRBJ2-1; no clear D. CDR1 and CDR2 from the germline V gene are MNHEY and SMNVEV (reference sequence). V lost 4 bases and J 6 bases, leaving 22 bases between the germline ends. The CDR3 runs 17 residues. The CDR3 here is CASSSTPQSTTRNEQFF. The CDR3 nucleotides read TGTGCCAGCAGTTCTACCCCGCAGTCCACCACGCGCAATGAGCAGTTCTTC.

The chain recombines TRBV29-1 with TRBJ1-5; D not resolved. Germline CDR1 and CDR2: SQVTM and ANQGSEA. With 4 bases removed from V and 4 bases from J, the gap between germline ends came to 8 bases. This CDR3 contains 12 residues. CDR3 sequence reads: CSVGTANQPQHF. The CDR3 bases are TGCAGCGTTGGTACCGCGAATCAGCCCCAGCATTTT.